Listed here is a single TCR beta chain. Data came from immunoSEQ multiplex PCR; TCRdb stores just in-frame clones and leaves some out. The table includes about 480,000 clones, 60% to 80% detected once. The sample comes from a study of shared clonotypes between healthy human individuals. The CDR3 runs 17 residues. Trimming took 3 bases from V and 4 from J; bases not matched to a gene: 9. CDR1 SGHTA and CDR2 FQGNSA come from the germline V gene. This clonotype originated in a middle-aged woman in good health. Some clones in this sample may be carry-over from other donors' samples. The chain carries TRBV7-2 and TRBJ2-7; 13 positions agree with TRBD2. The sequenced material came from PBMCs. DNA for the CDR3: TGTGCCAGCAGCTTCGAATGGGGGACTAGCGGGACTTACGAGCAGTACTTC. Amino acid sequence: CASSFEWGTSGTYEQYF.